This T cell receptor beta chain derives from a study of T-cell reconstitution after alpha-beta-depleted transplantation in children. TCRbeta library preparation incorporated unique molecular identifiers. In TCRdb, the PCR reads were re-called with MiXCR into one record per CDR3 protein. The sample includes 420,000 or so distinct CDR3 sequences, 11% of them seen just once. Trimming removed 3 bases at V and 3 bases at J, with 33 bases between. From germline, CDR1 is DFQATT and CDR2 SNEGSKA (reference sequence). The CDR3 has 20 residues. J is TRBJ2-7 and V is TRBV20-1; D remains ambiguous. The sample here was PBMCs from the stem cell graft donor, taken from the stem cell graft. The sequence came from a human donor who donated a stem cell graft to a child with acute myeloid leukemia. CDR3 coding DNA: TGCAGTGCTAGTCCTTTCCCGCCGCCGGACCCTCCTAAACTGAGCTACGAGCAGTACTTC. This encodes CSASPFPPPDPPKLSYEQYF.